The 20 T cell receptor beta chains below come from one sample, sequenced in a study of CD8+CD57+ T cells in acquired aplastic anemia (dated 2018 in TCRdb). Patients chosen for sequencing had shown expansion of CD8+CD57+ cells by flow cytometry. TCRdb lists the instrument as Illumina HiSeq 2000. Profiling of TCR beta VDJ combinations and CDR3 sequences used genomic DNA as the template. TCRdb redid the processing of the public reads, applying fastp at Q25 and MiXCR, and retained in-frame beta chains. Each entry is one CDR3 protein sequence, shown with its most common DNA and genes. The table for this sample lists about 190,000 distinct CDR3 sequences; 48% of them were counted only once. The ten largest clones add up to about 9.7% of the sample. The specimen sequenced was sorted CD4+, CD8+, or CD8+CD57+ T cells (not recorded which) from PBMCs. The receptors shown here come from a human donor with aplastic anemia.

This clonotype came up many times. This chain links TRBV5-1 with TRBJ1-1, with D perhaps matching TRBD1 (6 bases). In germline, CDR1 is SGHRS, CDR2 YFSETQ. The CDR3 has 14 amino acids. Trimming stripped 0 bases from V and 3 bases from J, with 9 bases between. The CDR3 region has the DNA TGCGCCAGCAGCTTGGAGGGGGGTTACACTGAAGCTTTCTTT. Translating it yields CASSLEGGYTEAFF.

This clonotype was picked up many times. This chain uses TRBV5-1 with TRBJ2-3; 8 nucleotides agree with TRBD1. The CDR3 has 15 residues. V dropped 4 bases and J dropped 3; count of bases not matched to a gene: 7. Germline CDR1 SGHRS, CDR2 YFSETQ. The CDR3 nucleotides read TGCGCCAGCAGCCAACGACAGGGGAGAACAGATACGCAGTATTTT. Protein sequence: CASSQRQGRTDTQYF.

The V call is TRBV10-3, the J call TRBJ2-7; the match to TRBD1 covers 7 bases. The CDR3 length is 14 residues. V trimming: 6 bases; J trimming: 1 base; junction bases outside the gene matches: 6. CDR1 is ENHRY and CDR2 is SYGVKD in the germline V gene. The CDR3 loop reads CAIRVKGASYEQYF. The CDR3 bases are TGTGCCATCAGGGTAAAGGGGGCGTCCTACGAGCAGTACTTC.

The chain has TRBV7-2 and TRBJ2-3; D gene ambiguous. Germline CDR1 reads SGHTA; CDR2 reads FQGNSA. The CDR3 runs 12 residues. The V gene lost 0 bases and the J gene lost 5 bases, with 3 bases spanning the gap. The CDR3 DNA reads as TGTGCCAGCAGCTTAGCCATAGATACGCAGTATTTT. It yields the protein CASSLAIDTQYF.

This clonotype showed up just a few times. DNA of the CDR3: TGCAGCGCTGGATTATTTATCCGTAACAATGAGCAGTTCTTC. Its translation: CSAGLFIRNNEQFF. J is TRBJ2-1 and V is TRBV29-1; D not resolved. Trimming removed 7 bases from V and 5 bases from J, with 18 bases in between. Per germline, CDR1 SQVTM and CDR2 ANQGSEA. The CDR3 is made up of 14 amino acids.

This chain uses TRBV7-9 with TRBJ2-3; D is ambiguous. The germline V gene encodes CDR1 SEHNR and CDR2 FQNEAQ (reference sequence). V was shortened by 0 bases and J by 6 bases, with 7 bases between the two germline ends. This CDR3 has 13 residues. The CDR3: CASSLAAKDTQYF. The DNA for the CDR3 is TGTGCCAGCAGCTTAGCTGCGAAGGATACGCAGTATTTT.

This clonotype was seen many times. The gene calls are TRBV6-2 or TRBV6-3 and TRBJ2-7; D ambiguous. From germline, CDR1 is MNHEY and CDR2 SVGEGT. V was clipped by 3 bases and J by 3 bases, with 12 bases between them. This CDR3 region has 14 residues. This chain's CDR3 is CASSYLFTFYEQYF. Here the CDR3 DNA reads TGTGCCAGCAGTTATCTCTTCACTTTCTACGAGCAGTACTTC.

The sample holds many counts of this clonotype. This sequence joins TRBV5-5 and TRBJ2-7; TRBD1 aligns across 9 bases. Per germline, CDR1 SGHKS and CDR2 YYEKEE (reference sequence). The CDR3 loop spans 15 amino acids. V was pared by 3 bases and J by 3 bases, with 7 bases of the junction left unmatched. In DNA, the CDR3 is TGTGCCAGCAGCTGGGGGACAGGGTACATCTACGAGCAGTACTTC. As protein: CASSWGTGYIYEQYF. Variable domain in full (rest from reference TRBV5-5 and TRBJ2-7): DAGVTQSPTHLIKTRGQQVTLRCSPISGHKSVSWYQQVLGQGPQFIFQYYEKEERGRGNFPDRFSARQFPNYSSELNVNALLLGDSALYLCASSWGTGYIYEQYFGPGTRLTVT.

About this clonotype: Since no conserved phenylalanine or tryptophan closes the CDR3, a read error is the likely cause. The DNA for the CDR3 is TGCAGTGCTAGAGACCCCGGGACAACAAAGAACACTGAAGCTTTCCTT. Amino acid sequence: CSARDPGTTKNTEAFL. This rearrangement joins TRBV20-1 to TRBJ1-1; D is perhaps TRBD1 (6 bases). CDR3 length: 16 amino acids. CDR1 and CDR2 from the germline V gene are DFQATT and SNEGSKA (reference sequence). The V end was cut by 0 bases, the J end by 1 base, with 15 bases between.

The V and J genes are TRBV7-2 and TRBJ2-7; 10 bases are a match to TRBD2. The V and J ends lost 1 base and 6 bases, in that order; junction bases with no gene match: 18. Germline V gene lookup returns CDR1 SGHTA and CDR2 FQGNSA. The CDR3 has 19 amino acids. CDR3 loop: CASSLGWGGLAGAPGEQYF. CDR3 bases: TGTGCCAGCAGCTTAGGGTGGGGTGGGCTAGCGGGAGCTCCAGGCGAGCAGTACTTC. Using reference TRBV7-2 and TRBJ2-7 for the parts outside the CDR3, the full variable domain is GAGVSQSPSNKVTEKGKDVELRCDPISGHTALYWYRQSLGQGLEFLIYFQGNSAPDKSGLPSDRFSAERTGGSVSTLTIQRTQQEDSAVYLCASSLGWGGLAGAPGEQYFGPGTRLTVT.

For this clonotype: A much larger clone sits a single nucleotide away, making a read error possible. The rearrangement joins TRBV10-3 to TRBJ2-7, with unresolved D. Per germline, CDR1 ENHRY and CDR2 SYGVKD. This CDR3 has 14 amino acids. CDR3 bases: TGTGCCAGCAGTTACTCGATTCTCTCCTACGAGCAGTACTTC. Its protein is CASSYSILSYEQYF.

This sequence joins TRBV7-9 and TRBJ2-2, with D tentatively TRBD2 (6 bases). V gave up 3 bases and J gave up 5 bases, with 7 bases separating them. The CDR3 length is 13 residues. The germline gives CDR1 SEHNR, CDR2 FQNEAQ (reference sequence). CDR3 sequence reads: CASSFGGTGELFF. CDR3 nucleotides: TGTGCCAGCAGCTTCGGGGGTACCGGGGAGCTGTTTTTT.

The chain carries TRBV9 and TRBJ2-1; D unresolved. V lost 0 bases and J lost 8, with 9 bases in between. This CDR3 has 13 amino acids. Germline V gene sequence: CDR1 SGDLS, CDR2 YYNGEE. In DNA, the CDR3 is TGTGCCAGCAGCGTAGCTACGGGTGATGAGCAGTTCTTC. Residues: CASSVATGDEQFF.

This chain uses TRBV19 with TRBJ2-7; 9 nucleotides line up with TRBD1. V dropped 5 bases and J dropped 2; count of bases not matched to a gene: 4. Germline CDR1 and CDR2: LNHDA and SQIVND (reference sequence). The CDR3 contains 14 residues. Written as DNA, the CDR3 is TGTGCCAGTAGTTCCGGGACAGGGACCTACGAGCAGTACTTC. This translates into CASSSGTGTYEQYF.

The chain couples TRBV7-6 to TRBJ2-5; weak D call: TRBD2 (6 bases). The V and J ends lost 2 bases and 1 base respectively, with 8 bases between them. Germline V gives CDR1 SGHVS, CDR2 FNYEAQ. The CDR3 covers 14 residues. The DNA of the CDR3 is TGTGCCAGCAGCTTAAGAGCGGGCCAAGAGACCCAGTACTTC. Translating gives CASSLRAGQETQYF.

This clonotype was recorded at least ten times. This chain joins TRBV7-9 and TRBJ2-2; perhaps TRBD2 as D (6 bases). V lost 0 bases and J lost 1, with 6 bases in between. Germline V gene data show CDR1 as SEHNR and CDR2 as FQNEAQ (reference sequence). The CDR3 covers 15 residues. The CDR3 loop reads CASSLAGGNTGELFF. The CDR3 DNA is TGTGCCAGCAGCTTAGCGGGGGGGAACACCGGGGAGCTGTTTTTT.

The chain has TRBV12-3 or TRBV12-4 and TRBJ2-1; 8 bases match TRBD1. This CDR3 comprises 14 residues. V lost 4 bases, J lost 7 bases, and 6 bases stayed unmatched. This chain's CDR3 is CASSSATGGNEQFF. CDR3 sequence (DNA): TGTGCCAGCAGTTCCGCTACAGGGGGGAATGAGCAGTTCTTC.

This clonotype was picked up many times. The CDR3 loop is CATSDSEASKWETQYF. CDR3 nucleotides: TGTGCCACCAGTGATTCCGAGGCCTCCAAGTGGGAGACCCAGTACTTC. The rearrangement links TRBV24-1 to TRBJ2-5, with D unclear. Germline V CDR1 and CDR2: KGHDR, SFDVKD. The CDR3 has 16 residues. V lost 2 bases, J lost 5 bases, and 17 bases lay in between.

Concerning this clonotype: One junction end does not reproduce the germline sequence, and a read error may be involved. V usage is TRBV7-9 and J usage is TRBJ1-6; possibly TRBD1 for D (5 bases). The CDR3 loop spans 13 amino acids. Germline CDR1 reads SEHNR; CDR2 reads FQNEAQ (reference sequence). Written as DNA, the CDR3 is TGTACCAGCAGCTCAGGGCGGAATTCACCCCTCCACTTT. As protein: CTSSSGRNSPLHF.

The rearrangement uses TRBV10-3 and TRBJ2-5, with 9 bases lining up with TRBD2. The J call is in doubt because the DNA end fits TRBJ2-7 better. The germline V gene encodes CDR1 ENHRY and CDR2 SYGVKD. The CDR3 loop spans 13 amino acids. The CDR3 spells CATAGGWAYEQYF. The CDR3 bases are TGTGCCACCGCGGGGGGGTGGGCATACGAGCAGTACTTC.